This T cell receptor (beta chain) was sequenced during a study of cytotoxic CD8 clonotypes in ibrutinib-treated CLL. This clone was detected once. CDR1 and CDR2 from the germline V gene are SGHNT and YENEEA. The CDR3 spans 17 residues. Trimming stripped 1 base from V and 0 bases from J, with 13 bases between. Repertoires were generated with immunoSEQ multiplex PCR, while TCRdb's copy carries only in-frame clones and drops some. The sample includes about 39,000 clones, roughly 65% of them seen just once. Material: PBMCs, obtained at disease progression, from a patient treated with ibrutinib. This clonotype originated in a human donor with chronic lymphocytic leukemia. The chain has TRBV11-3 and TRBJ2-4; D remains unclear. The CDR3 bases are TGTGCCAGCAGCTTAGTCCCTGCCTTTGAAGCCAAAAACATTCAGTACTTC. Its translation is CASSLVPAFEAKNIQYF. The full variable domain, with the rest looked up from reference TRBV11-3 and TRBJ2-4, is EAGVVQSPRYKIIEKKQPVAFWCNPISGHNTLYWYLQNLGQGPELLIRYENEEAVDDSQLPKDRFSAERLKGVDSTLKIQPAELGDSAVYLCASSLVPAFEAKNIQYFGAGTRLSVL.